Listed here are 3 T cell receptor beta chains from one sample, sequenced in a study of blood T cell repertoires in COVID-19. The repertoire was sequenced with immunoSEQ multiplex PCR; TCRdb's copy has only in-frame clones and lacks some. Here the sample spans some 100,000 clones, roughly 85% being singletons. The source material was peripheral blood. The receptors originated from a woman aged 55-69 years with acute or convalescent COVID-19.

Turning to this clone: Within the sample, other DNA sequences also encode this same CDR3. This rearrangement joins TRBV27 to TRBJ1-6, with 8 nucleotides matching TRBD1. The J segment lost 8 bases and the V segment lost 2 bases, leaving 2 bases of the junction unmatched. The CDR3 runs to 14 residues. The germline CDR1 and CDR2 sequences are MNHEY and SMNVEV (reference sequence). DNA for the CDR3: TGTGCCAGCAGTTTAGACAGGGGTTATTCACCCCTCCACTTT. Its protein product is CASSLDRGYSPLHF.

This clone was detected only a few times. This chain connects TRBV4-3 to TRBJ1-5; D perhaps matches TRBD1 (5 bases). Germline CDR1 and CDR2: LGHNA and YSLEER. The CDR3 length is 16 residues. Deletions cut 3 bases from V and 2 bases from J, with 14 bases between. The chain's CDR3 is CASSHDLRGGNQPQHF. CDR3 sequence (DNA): TGCGCCAGCAGCCACGACCTCCGGGGGGGCAATCAGCCCCAGCATTTT.

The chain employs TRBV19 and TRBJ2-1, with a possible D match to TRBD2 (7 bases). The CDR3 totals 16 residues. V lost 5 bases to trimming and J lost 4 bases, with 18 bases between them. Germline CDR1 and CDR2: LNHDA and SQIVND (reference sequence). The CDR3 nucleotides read TGTGCCAGTAGTTTCGGCGGGGGCTCCATTTACAATGAGCAGTTCTTC. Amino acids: CASSFGGGSIYNEQFF.